This TCR beta chain was sequenced for a study of early T cells in non-severe SARS-CoV-2 infection. Study context: RNA in bulk from unsorted whole blood was sequenced, and chains were unpaired.

Tagging with unique molecular identifiers was applied to individual cDNA molecules. TCRdb independently ran MiXCR on the 5' RACE reads; one entry per CDR3 protein. The sample lists tens of thousands of distinct CDR3 sequences; 10% to 15% were seen once. The CDR3 runs 16 residues. The V gene end was trimmed by 7 bases and the J gene end by 3 bases; junction bases not matched to a gene: 13. General study points: VDJdb matching, biased toward anti-spike CD8 responses, missed private and CD4 specificities.

This clonotype was seen ten or more times. The antigen remains undetermined. The specimen sequenced was whole blood. This sequence originates from an adult who was a healthcare worker with PCR-confirmed SARS-CoV-2 infection or an uninfected control (not recorded which). The chain recombines TRBV12-3 or TRBV12-4 with TRBJ2-7; TRBD2 agrees at 9 bases. CDR3 nucleotide sequence: TGTGCCAGCACTAGCGGGGAATGGGTTGGGGACTACGAGCAGTACTTC. Protein sequence: CASTSGEWVGDYEQYF.